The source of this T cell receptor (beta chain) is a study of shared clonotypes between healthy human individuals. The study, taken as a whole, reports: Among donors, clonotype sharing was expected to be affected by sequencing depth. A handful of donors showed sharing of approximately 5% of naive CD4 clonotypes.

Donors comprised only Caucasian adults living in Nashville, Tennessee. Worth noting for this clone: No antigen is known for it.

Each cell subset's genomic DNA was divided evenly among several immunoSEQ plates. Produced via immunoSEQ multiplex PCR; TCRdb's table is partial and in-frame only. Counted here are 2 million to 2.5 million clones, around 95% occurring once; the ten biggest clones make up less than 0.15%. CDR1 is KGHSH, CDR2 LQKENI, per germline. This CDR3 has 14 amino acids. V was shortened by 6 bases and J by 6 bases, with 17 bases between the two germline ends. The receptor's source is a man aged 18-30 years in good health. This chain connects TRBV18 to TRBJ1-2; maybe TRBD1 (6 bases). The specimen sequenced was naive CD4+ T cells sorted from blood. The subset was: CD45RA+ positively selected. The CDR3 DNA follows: TGTGCCAGCTCGCTCCGGACAGAGAAGGATGGCTACACCTTC. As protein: CASSLRTEKDGYTF.